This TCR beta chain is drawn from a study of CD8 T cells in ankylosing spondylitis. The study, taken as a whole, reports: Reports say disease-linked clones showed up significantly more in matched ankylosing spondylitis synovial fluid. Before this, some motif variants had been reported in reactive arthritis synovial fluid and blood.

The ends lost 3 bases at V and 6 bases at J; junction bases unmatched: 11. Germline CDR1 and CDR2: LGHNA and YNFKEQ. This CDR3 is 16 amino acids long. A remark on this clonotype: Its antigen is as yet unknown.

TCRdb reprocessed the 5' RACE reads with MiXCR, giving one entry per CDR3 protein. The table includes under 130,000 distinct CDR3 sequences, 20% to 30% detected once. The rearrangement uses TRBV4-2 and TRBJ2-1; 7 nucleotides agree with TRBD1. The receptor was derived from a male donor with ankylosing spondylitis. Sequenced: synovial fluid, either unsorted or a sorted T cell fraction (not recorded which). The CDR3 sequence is CASSHIAGTDFNEQFF. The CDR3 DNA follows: TGTGCCAGCAGCCATATAGCCGGGACAGACTTCAATGAGCAGTTCTTC.